The 12 T cell receptor beta chains below all came from one sample that was sequenced in a study of blood T cell repertoires in COVID-19. Some clones are missing from TCRdb's copy, which holds only in-frame ones; the method was immunoSEQ multiplex PCR. The table lists approximately 260,000 clones, 70% to 85% of them singletons, with 4.5% to 6% in the top ten. Sequencing used peripheral blood. These receptors came from a woman older than 75 with active or convalescent COVID-19.

The J gene is TRBJ1-5, the V gene TRBV19; 7 nucleotides align to TRBD1. V lost 3 bases to trimming and J lost 3 bases; unmatched junction nucleotides: 2. The CDR3 totals 14 residues. The germline gives CDR1 LNHDA, CDR2 SQIVND (reference sequence). The CDR3 spells CASSMGQLNQPQHF. The CDR3, as DNA: TGTGCCAGTAGTATGGGACAGCTCAATCAGCCCCAGCATTTT.

Many counts were recorded for this clone. The chain employs TRBV6-1 and TRBJ1-2; weak D call: TRBD1 (6 bases). Germline CDR1 reads MNHNS; CDR2 reads SASEGT. V was shortened by 0 bases and J by 6 bases, with 14 bases between the two germline ends. This CDR3 has 15 amino acids. CDR3 bases: TGTGCCAGCAGTGAAGCAATGGCAGGGGTGGATGGCTACACCTTC. Amino acid sequence: CASSEAMAGVDGYTF.

This clone occurred a few times. The chain is built from TRBV19 and TRBJ2-4; 10 nucleotides match TRBD2. This CDR3 is 18 amino acids long. V lost 7 bases, J lost 3 bases, and 15 bases stayed unmatched. Germline V gene data show CDR1 as LNHDA and CDR2 as SQIVND (reference sequence). This chain's CDR3 is CASTPGTSARSIKNIQYF. DNA of the CDR3: TGTGCCAGTACCCCAGGGACTAGCGCCCGATCCATCAAAAACATTCAGTACTTC.

The chain combines TRBV7-9 with TRBJ1-1; a possible D gene is TRBD1 (6 bases). Germline V gene data show CDR1 as SEHNR and CDR2 as FQNEAQ (reference sequence). CDR3 length: 13 residues. Between the trimmed V and J ends, which lost 8 bases and 0 bases, there was a span of 10 bases. CDR3 coding DNA: TGTGCCAGCCACAGGGATATGAACACTGAAGCTTTCTTT. It specifies CASHRDMNTEAFF.

V is TRBV28 and J is TRBJ1-2; TRBD1 aligns across 7 bases. V lost 6 bases and J lost 3; bases outside the gene matches: 7. Per germline, CDR1 MDHEN and CDR2 SYDVKM. The CDR3 has 14 amino acids. This CDR3 reads CASSQTDRYYGYTF. CDR3 nucleotides: TGTGCCAGCAGCCAAACGGACAGGTACTATGGCTACACCTTC.

This clone was detected only a few times. This chain connects TRBV10-3 to TRBJ1-4, with 9 bases that match TRBD1. The CDR3 loop spans 15 amino acids. V lost 4 bases and J lost 7; bases outside the gene matches: 7. The germline V gene has CDR1 ENHRY and CDR2 SYGVKD. The CDR3 DNA follows: TGTGCCATCAGTGTCGCGACAGGGGGAGGTGAAAAACTGTTTTTT. Protein: CAISVATGGGEKLFF.

The J gene is TRBJ1-6, the V gene TRBV7-9; TRBD1 aligns across 10 bases. Per germline, CDR1 SEHNR and CDR2 FQNEAQ (reference sequence). CDR3 size: 16 residues. V lost 1 base, J lost 7 bases, and 4 bases stayed unmatched. CDR3 DNA: TGTGCCAGCAGCTTAGTTTCGGGACAGGGGAATTCACCCCTCCACTTT. It is translated as CASSLVSGQGNSPLHF.

This rearrangement joins TRBV19 to TRBJ2-1; tentative D call: TRBD1 (6 bases). CDR3 length: 15 amino acids. V shed 5 bases and J shed 4 bases, with 15 bases lying between them. Germline lookup yields CDR1 LNHDA and CDR2 SQIVND (reference sequence). CDR3 in amino acids: CASSFRGQRYNEQFF. The CDR3 bases are TGTGCCAGTAGTTTCAGGGGTCAGAGGTACAATGAGCAGTTCTTC.

This clone was seen more than once but under ten times. The genes are TRBV3-1 (or the pseudogene TRBV3-2) and TRBJ2-1; 10 bases map to TRBD1. V shed 0 bases, J shed 13 bases, and the junction held 9 bases outside the gene matches. This CDR3 comprises 15 residues. Germline values: CDR1 LGHDT, CDR2 YNNKEL (reference sequence). As DNA, the CDR3 is TGTGCCAGCAGCCAAGACTTAATATGGGACAGGGGTCAGTTCTTC. It codes for CASSQDLIWDRGQFF.

There are a few counts of this clone. The V call is TRBV2, the J call TRBJ1-1; tentatively, D is TRBD1 (6 bases). The germline V and J ends were trimmed by 10 bases and 0 bases, with 15 bases remaining between them. This CDR3 is 14 amino acids long. Germline V gene data show CDR1 as SNHLY and CDR2 as FYNNEI. CDR3 in DNA: TGTGCCATCTCACCGGACAGCTTGAACACTGAAGCTTTCTTT. As protein: CAISPDSLNTEAFF.

The V gene is TRBV6-6, the J gene TRBJ1-5; D gene ambiguous. The CDR3 loop spans 16 amino acids. The V gene lost 0 bases and the J gene lost 0 bases, with 9 bases spanning the gap. CDR1 is MNHNY, CDR2 SVGAGI, per germline (reference sequence). The CDR3, as DNA: TGTGCCAGCAGTTACTCGAGGAGGTATAGCAATCAGCCCCAGCATTTT. Its protein is CASSYSRRYSNQPQHF.

The chain couples TRBV5-1 to TRBJ1-6; a possible D gene is TRBD1 (6 bases). This CDR3 spans 16 amino acids. Germline V gene sequence: CDR1 SGHRS, CDR2 YFSETQ. The V and J ends lost 2 bases and 14 bases respectively, with 23 bases between them. The CDR3 bases are TGCGCCAGCAGCTTCTATAGCGGGGGCGCAGTGGTGGCCCTCCACTTT. Translating gives CASSFYSGGAVVALHF.